This T cell receptor (beta chain) was retrieved from a study of blood T cells in healthy people across ages. Study-level information: With template switching, about one barcoded beta molecule was captured per two T cells. The study's findings and limits: While age rose, TCR beta diversity per million T cells dropped in a roughly linear way.

Donor samples were obtained from healthy Caucasian individuals from Russia, aged 6 to 90. Turning to this clonotype: Antigen: not known.

Alongside a J-beta primer mix, a sample-barcoded 5' primer served in a second PCR lasting roughly 6 to 12 cycles. Individual samples furnished no less than 2.5 million CDR3-containing paired-end reads apiece. A single record per CDR3 protein comes from TCRdb applying MiXCR to the 5' RACE reads. This sample has about 1.6 million distinct CDR3 sequences, with approximately 32% found just once. The germline V gene encodes CDR1 MNHEY and CDR2 SMNVEV (reference sequence). The J segment lost 1 base and the V segment lost 8 bases, leaving 7 bases of the junction unmatched. The CDR3 is 15 amino acids. The source of this sequence is a woman aged 25 to 39 in good health. The chain is built from TRBV27 and TRBJ1-5, with 8 bases lining up with TRBD1. The sample consisted of blood. The CDR3 DNA is TGTGCCAGCGGTTACAGGGGGGGGAGCAATCAGCCCCAGCATTTT. This codes for CASGYRGGSNQPQHF.